These 27 T cell receptor beta chains originate from one sample sequenced in a study of blood T cell repertoires in COVID-19. Some clones are missing from TCRdb's copy, which holds only in-frame ones; the method was immunoSEQ multiplex PCR. Here the sample spans under 65,000 clones, around nine tenths being singletons. Sequenced: peripheral blood. The receptor source for this set is a woman aged 55-70 years with COVID-19, enrolled during active disease.

The gene calls are TRBV2 and TRBJ2-7, with 10 bases aligning to TRBD2. Germline V CDR1 and CDR2: SNHLY, FYNNEI. CDR3 length: 17 residues. With V trimmed by 1 base and J by 2 bases, 8 bases remained unmatched. The CDR3, as DNA: TGTGCCAGCAGTGAAGATACTACTAGCGGGAAAACCTACGAGCAGTACTTC. Its translation is CASSEDTTSGKTYEQYF. Combining the CDR3 with reference TRBV2 and TRBJ2-7 gives the whole variable domain EPEVTQTPSHQVTQMGQEVILRCVPISNHLYFYWYRQILGQKVEFLVSFYNNEISEKSEIFDDQFSVERPDGSNFTLKIRSTKLEDSAMYFCASSEDTTSGKTYEQYFGPGTRLTVT.

The chain combines TRBV10-3 with TRBJ2-3; 7 nucleotides align to TRBD2. From germline, CDR1 is ENHRY and CDR2 SYGVKD. The trim removed 0 bases at V and 3 bases at J, leaving 6 bases unmatched. The CDR3 runs 16 residues. CDR3: CAISESSGGRTDTQYF. The CDR3 coding sequence is TGTGCCATCAGTGAGTCGTCGGGGGGAAGGACAGATACGCAGTATTTT.

This chain joins TRBV5-6 and TRBJ1-5; the D is unclear. Deletions cut 2 bases from V and 6 bases from J, with 12 bases between. CDR3 length: 14 amino acids. Germline values: CDR1 SGHDT, CDR2 YYEEEE. CDR3 nucleotides: TGTGCCAGCAGCTTTGGGCCCCAAGGTCAGCCCCAGCATTTT. Its translation: CASSFGPQGQPQHF.

The V and J genes are TRBV3-1 (or the pseudogene TRBV3-2) and TRBJ2-3, with D possibly TRBD2 on 6 matching bases. In germline, CDR1 is LGHDT, CDR2 YNNKEL (reference sequence). CDR3 length equals 17 residues. Between the trimmed V and J ends, which lost 4 bases and 5 bases, there was a span of 22 bases. CDR3 DNA sequence: TGTGCCAGCAGCCGCAGGGTTTTGATCGGGAGTGAAGATACGCAGTATTTT. This encodes CASSRRVLIGSEDTQYF.

V is TRBV30 and J is TRBJ1-1; D is perhaps TRBD1 (5 bases). Germline V gene lookup returns CDR1 GTSNPN and CDR2 SVGIG (reference sequence). The CDR3 runs 15 residues. V was cut by 5 bases and J by 3 bases, with 19 bases left in between. The CDR3 nucleotides read TGTGCCTGGCGGTCCCGGGACTATTTTGACACTGAAGCTTTCTTT. It codes for CAWRSRDYFDTEAFF.

The V gene is TRBV29-1, the J gene TRBJ1-1; no clear D. Per germline, CDR1 SQVTM and CDR2 ANQGSEA. V was clipped by 5 bases and J by 0 bases, with 19 bases between them. The CDR3 is 16 amino acids. The CDR3 region is CSVFLGQAYLNTEAFF. CDR3 nucleotides: TGCAGCGTTTTTCTTGGGCAGGCATATCTGAACACTGAAGCTTTCTTT.

Here the CDR3 reads CASSEAVADFGELFF. CDR3 sequence (DNA): TGCGCCAGCAGTGAGGCCGTAGCGGACTTCGGGGAGCTGTTTTTT. The chain combines TRBV10-1 with TRBJ2-2; perhaps TRBD2 as D (6 bases). Trimming took off 2 bases at V and 7 bases at J, with 14 bases between the two ends. The V gene's germline CDR1 is WNHNN and CDR2 SYGVQD (reference sequence). The CDR3 totals 15 residues.

This chain links TRBV12-3 or TRBV12-4 with TRBJ1-1; D is perhaps TRBD1 (5 bases). Trimming took 1 base from V and 7 from J, leaving 10 bases between them. The length of the CDR3 is 13 residues. CDR3 DNA: TGTGCCAGCAGTTTAGGTGGGGCGCTTGAAGCTTTCTTT. Translated, it gives CASSLGGALEAFF.

This chain connects TRBV28 to TRBJ2-7; D is unresolved. This CDR3 spans 14 amino acids. V gave up 4 bases and J gave up 2 bases, with 12 bases separating them. CDR1 and CDR2 (germline): MDHEN, SYDVKM. The CDR3 is CASSSPKLTYEQYF. In DNA, the CDR3 is TGTGCCAGCAGTTCTCCTAAGCTGACCTACGAGCAGTACTTC.

V usage is TRBV9 and J usage is TRBJ1-4; 7 bases agree with TRBD1. J gave up 4 bases and V 0 bases, and 6 bases lay outside the gene matches. The germline V gene encodes CDR1 SGDLS and CDR2 YYNGEE. The length of the CDR3 is 16 residues. This CDR3 reads CASSVGPGQLNEKLFF. CDR3 DNA: TGTGCCAGCAGCGTAGGACCGGGACAGCTTAATGAAAAACTGTTTTTT.

The chain couples TRBV6-5 to TRBJ1-4; D call uncertain. The CDR3 spans 16 residues. V lost 2 bases to trimming and J lost 3 bases, with 13 bases between them. Germline loops: CDR1 MNHEY, CDR2 SVGAGI. DNA of the CDR3: TGTGCCAGCAGTTACCCCACGAGGAGCTCTAATGAAAAACTGTTTTTT. Residues: CASSYPTRSSNEKLFF.

J is TRBJ2-3 and V is TRBV9, with D uncertain. Germline lookup yields CDR1 SGDLS and CDR2 YYNGEE. V shed 4 bases and J shed 9 bases, with 15 bases lying between them. This CDR3 region has 13 residues. CDR3 in amino acids: CASSFLEVETQYF. For the CDR3, the DNA is TGTGCCAGCAGCTTTCTCGAGGTGGAAACGCAGTATTTT. Based on the CDR3 plus reference TRBV9 and TRBJ2-3, the full variable domain is DSGVTQTPKHLITATGQRVTLRCSPRSGDLSVYWYQQSLDQGLQFLIQYYNGEERAKGNILERFSAQQFPDLHSELNLSSLELGDSALYFCASSFLEVETQYFGPGTRLTVL.

The chain is built from TRBV7-2 and TRBJ1-6; D call uncertain. CDR3 length: 17 amino acids. V lost 1 base and J lost 5, with 15 bases in between. The germline CDR1 and CDR2 sequences are SGHTA and FQGNSA. The CDR3 is CASSLGAEGRHNSPLHF. CDR3 DNA: TGTGCCAGCAGCTTAGGTGCAGAGGGCCGTCATAATTCACCCCTCCACTTT.

The gene calls are TRBV6-5 and TRBJ1-2; D remains unclear. The germline CDR1 and CDR2 sequences are MNHEY and SVGAGI. The CDR3 contains 10 residues. Trimming removed 11 bases from V and 5 bases from J, with 9 bases in between. The CDR3: CASLRYGYTF. As DNA, the CDR3 is TGTGCCTCTCTTAGATATGGCTACACCTTC.

The chain carries TRBV28 and TRBJ2-1; TRBD2 agrees at 8 bases. Germline-derived CDR1 and CDR2 are MDHEN and SYDVKM. Trimming removed 6 bases from V and 8 bases from J; junction bases left unmatched: 12. The CDR3 covers 15 residues. The CDR3 nucleotides read TGTGCCAGCAGCCAACTAGCGGATGGGTTCGATGAGCAGTTCTTC. It codes for CASSQLADGFDEQFF.

This rearrangement joins TRBV19 to TRBJ1-1, with 9 nucleotides matching TRBD1. The germline V gene encodes CDR1 LNHDA and CDR2 SQIVND (reference sequence). CDR3 size: 13 residues. V shed 4 bases, J shed 4 bases, and the junction held 1 base outside the gene matches. CDR3 bases: TGTGCCAGTAGTAAGACAGGGGGCACTGAAGCTTTCTTT. It is translated as CASSKTGGTEAFF.

V gene TRBV5-1 combines with J gene TRBJ1-2, with a tentative D call TRBD1 (5 bases). V was pared by 4 bases and J by 2 bases, with 15 bases between. The CDR3 totals 15 residues. From germline, CDR1 is SGHRS and CDR2 YFSETQ. The DNA for the CDR3 is TGCGCCAGCAGCCCCGATCGGACAAACAACTATGGCTACACCTTC. Encoded protein: CASSPDRTNNYGYTF.

CDR3 residues: CASSRLAGTTAGANVLTF. The CDR3 region has the DNA TGCGCCAGCAGTCGTCTTGCGGGAACGACCGCCGGGGCCAACGTCCTGACTTTC. V and J are TRBV5-1 and TRBJ2-6, with TRBD2 as a possible D gene (6 bases). CDR1 and CDR2 from the germline V gene are SGHRS and YFSETQ. This CDR3 has 18 residues. The germline V and J ends were trimmed by 5 bases and 4 bases, with 22 bases remaining between them. Full variable domain (outside the CDR3, taken from reference TRBV5-1 and TRBJ2-6): KAGVTQTPRYLIKTRGQQVTLSCSPISGHRSVSWYQQTPGQGLQFLFEYFSETQRNKGNFPGRFSGRQFSNSRSEMNVSTLELGDSALYLCASSRLAGTTAGANVLTFGAGSRLTVL.

In this sample, this clone turned up once. The rearrangement uses TRBV9 and TRBJ1-1; TRBD1 aligns across 7 bases. This CDR3 is built from 17 residues. CDR1 SGDLS and CDR2 YYNGEE come from the germline V gene. Unmatched junction bases numbered 13, after V lost 0 bases and J lost 5 bases. As DNA, the CDR3 is TGTGCCAGCAGCGTAGGTTGGACAGGCCTCGGAGGAACTGAAGCTTTCTTT. Its translation: CASSVGWTGLGGTEAFF.

The table lists this clone with a count of one. The CDR3 is CASSLSGDEQYF. The CDR3 region has the DNA TGTGCCAGCAGCTTATCAGGGGACGAGCAGTACTTC. The chain employs TRBV7-2 and TRBJ2-7; TRBD1 might be the D (6 bases). The germline V gene encodes CDR1 SGHTA and CDR2 FQGNSA. CDR3 size: 12 residues. V was shortened by 2 bases and J by 5 bases, with 7 bases between the two germline ends.

This chain uses TRBV19 with TRBJ1-5, with D unclear. Germline-derived CDR1 and CDR2 are LNHDA and SQIVND (reference sequence). V lost 5 bases to trimming and J lost 5 bases, with 13 bases between them. This CDR3 region has 14 residues. CDR3 DNA sequence: TGTGCCAGTAGTGGTCGGCGGGGAGATCAGCCCCAGCATTTT. As protein: CASSGRRGDQPQHF.

J is TRBJ2-2 and V is TRBV14, with 9 bases identical to TRBD1. Germline-derived CDR1 and CDR2 are SGHDN and FVKESK. The CDR3 runs to 16 residues. The V gene end was trimmed by 2 bases and the J gene end by 4 bases; junction bases not matched to a gene: 5. This chain's CDR3 is CASSQMGTGITGELFF. CDR3 sequence (DNA): TGTGCCAGCAGCCAAATGGGGACAGGGATCACCGGGGAGCTGTTTTTT.

The rearrangement links TRBV7-9 to TRBJ2-1; TRBD1 agrees at 7 bases. V lost 4 bases to trimming and J lost 1 base; unmatched junction nucleotides: 4. The CDR3 is 15 amino acids. Germline values: CDR1 SEHNR, CDR2 FQNEAQ (reference sequence). CDR3 bases: TGTGCCAGCAGCTCGGGACAGTCATCCTACAATGAGCAGTTCTTC. The encoded protein is CASSSGQSSYNEQFF.

A single count supports this clone. The chain has TRBV7-2 and TRBJ2-2; D ambiguous. V lost 1 base to trimming and J lost 3 bases, with 6 bases between them. The CDR3 is 14 amino acids. The V gene's germline CDR1 is SGHTA and CDR2 FQGNSA. The CDR3 coding sequence is TGTGCCAGCAGCTTAGTGCGAGACACCGGGGAGCTGTTTTTT. As protein: CASSLVRDTGELFF.

The J gene is TRBJ2-3, the V gene TRBV24-1; maybe TRBD2 (7 bases). The length of the CDR3 is 14 residues. Germline V CDR1 and CDR2: KGHDR, SFDVKD. V dropped 9 bases and J dropped 2 bases, with 14 bases sitting between them. The CDR3 coding sequence is TGTGCCACCCGAGGGGGGGCTAACACAGATACGCAGTATTTT. Translating gives CATRGGANTDTQYF.

The chain combines TRBV20-1 with TRBJ1-5; tentatively, D is TRBD1 (5 bases). This CDR3 has 12 residues. Trimming left V 3 bases short and J 7 bases short, with 10 bases between. Germline CDR1 reads DFQATT; CDR2 reads SNEGSKA (reference sequence). CDR3: CSASKGSQPQHF. The CDR3 bases are TGCAGTGCTAGTAAGGGGTCCCAGCCCCAGCATTTT.

The chain links TRBV7-2 to TRBJ2-5, with D maybe TRBD2 (5 bases). The V gene lost 2 bases and the J gene lost 6 bases, with 16 bases spanning the gap. CDR3 length equals 15 residues. Germline V lookup: CDR1 SGHTA, CDR2 FQGNSA. CDR3 nucleotides: TGTGCCAGCAGCTTATTTCCGGCTAGCAGGCAGACCCAGTACTTC. Translating it yields CASSLFPASRQTQYF.